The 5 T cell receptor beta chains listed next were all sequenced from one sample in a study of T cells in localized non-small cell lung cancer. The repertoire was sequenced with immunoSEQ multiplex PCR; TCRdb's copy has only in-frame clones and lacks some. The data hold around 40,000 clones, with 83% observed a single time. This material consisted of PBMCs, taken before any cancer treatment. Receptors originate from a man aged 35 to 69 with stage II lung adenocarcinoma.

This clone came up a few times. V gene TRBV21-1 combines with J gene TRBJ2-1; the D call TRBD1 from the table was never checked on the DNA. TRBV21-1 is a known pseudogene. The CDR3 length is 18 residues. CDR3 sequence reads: CASSRVQGAREPYNEQFF. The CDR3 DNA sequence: TGTGCCAGCAGCAGAGTACAGGGGGCCCGGGAACCCTACAATGAGCAGTTCTTC.

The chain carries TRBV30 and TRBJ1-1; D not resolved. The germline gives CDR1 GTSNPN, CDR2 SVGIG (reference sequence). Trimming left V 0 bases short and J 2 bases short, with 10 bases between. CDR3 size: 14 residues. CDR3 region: CAWSVRTVNTEAFF. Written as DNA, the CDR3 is TGTGCCTGGAGTGTACGGACGGTAAACACTGAAGCTTTCTTT.

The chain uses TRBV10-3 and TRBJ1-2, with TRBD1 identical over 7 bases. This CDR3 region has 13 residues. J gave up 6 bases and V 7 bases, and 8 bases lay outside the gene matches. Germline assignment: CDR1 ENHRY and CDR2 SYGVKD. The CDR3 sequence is CAITQTGTHGYTF. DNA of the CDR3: TGTGCCATCACCCAGACAGGGACTCATGGCTACACCTTC.

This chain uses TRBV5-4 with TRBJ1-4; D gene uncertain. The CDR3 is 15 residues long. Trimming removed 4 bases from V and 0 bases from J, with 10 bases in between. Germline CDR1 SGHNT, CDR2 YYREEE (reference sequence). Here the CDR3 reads CASSRDSTTNEKLFF. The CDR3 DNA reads TGTGCCAGCAGCCGGGATTCGACAACTAATGAAAAACTGTTTTTT.

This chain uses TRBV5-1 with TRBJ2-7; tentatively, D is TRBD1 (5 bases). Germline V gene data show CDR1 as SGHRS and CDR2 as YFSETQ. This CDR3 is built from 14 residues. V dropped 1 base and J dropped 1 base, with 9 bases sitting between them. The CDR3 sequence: CASSLNRRSYEQYF. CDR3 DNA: TGCGCCAGCAGCTTGAACAGGAGATCCTACGAGCAGTACTTC.